This T cell receptor beta chain was found in a study of T cells in Graves' hyperthyroidism and ophthalmopathy. TCR beta CDR3 region amplification was performed from RNA transcripts. TCR CDR3 regions were first amplified by RT-PCR with HTBI primers. Each CDR3 protein gets one entry after TCRdb re-called the multiplex PCR reads with MiXCR. Found here are fewer than 650,000 distinct CDR3 sequences, more than 13% of them singletons; the top ten hold less than 9%. For ophthalmopathy patients, the Clinical Activity Score was at least 3 and the NOSPECS grade at least 4; duration was under 3 months. On the basis of clinical symptoms, serum thyroxine and TRAb, thyroid ultrasound and orbital computed tomography, diagnoses were made. PBMCs were obtained from about 9 ml fresh peripheral blood. Study findings and constraints: Researchers found most expanded thyroid clonotypes above 0.001 in blood as well.

V lost 5 bases to trimming and J lost 3 bases, with 16 bases between them. Germline V gene data show CDR1 as LNHDA and CDR2 as SQIVND (reference sequence). The CDR3 is 15 amino acids. This clonotype was observed a handful of times. Antigen specificity is unknown. The chain has TRBV19 and TRBJ1-1, with no clear D. This clonotype was sampled from a woman between 18 and 30 years old with Graves' ophthalmopathy. The sample taken for sequencing was blood. CDR3 nucleotide sequence: TGTGCCAGTAGTCCCGATGCAGGATCGGACACTGAAGCTTTCTTT. This translates into CASSPDAGSDTEAFF. Combining the CDR3 with reference TRBV19 and TRBJ1-1 gives the whole variable domain DGGITQSPKYLFRKEGQNVTLSCEQNLNHDAMYWYRQDPGQGLRLIYYSQIVNDFQKGDIAEGYSVSREKKESFPLTVTSAQKNPTAFYLCASSPDAGSDTEAFFGQGTRLTVV.